The subject of this entry is one T cell receptor (beta chain). What it binds is not known. TCRdb's table, derived via immunoSEQ multiplex PCR, lists solely in-frame clones and lacks some. The sample contains approximately 82,000 clones, about 90% of which appear only once. This sample was taken from a study of glioma-infiltrating T cells after dendritic cell vaccination. The study's findings and limits: Survival was not directly related to TCR clonality in these patients.

Selection required adequate fresh-frozen tumor tissue plus more than two years' survival data. The J segment lost 3 bases and the V segment lost 8 bases, leaving 10 bases of the junction unmatched. The CDR3 consists of 15 residues. The germline V gene has CDR1 MNHEY and CDR2 SVGAGI. The input for sequencing was blood, taken before dendritic cell vaccination. This receptor was obtained from a human donor with glioblastoma. The chain couples TRBV6-5 to TRBJ1-1; 9 nucleotides agree with TRBD1. The CDR3: CASRPGTGRYTEAFF. The CDR3 nucleotides are TGTGCCAGCCGTCCCGGGACAGGGAGGTACACTGAAGCTTTCTTT.